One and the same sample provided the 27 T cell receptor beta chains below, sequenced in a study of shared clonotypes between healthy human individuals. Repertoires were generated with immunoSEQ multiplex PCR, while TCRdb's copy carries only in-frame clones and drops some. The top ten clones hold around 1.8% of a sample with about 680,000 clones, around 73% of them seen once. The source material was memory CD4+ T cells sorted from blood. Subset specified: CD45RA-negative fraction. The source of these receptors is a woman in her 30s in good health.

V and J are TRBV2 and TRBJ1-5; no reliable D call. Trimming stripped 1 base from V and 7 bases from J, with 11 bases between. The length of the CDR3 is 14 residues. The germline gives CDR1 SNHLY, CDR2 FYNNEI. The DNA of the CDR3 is TGTGCCAGCAGTGAAGTCCAGGCCCAACAGCCCCAGCATTTT. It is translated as CASSEVQAQQPQHF.

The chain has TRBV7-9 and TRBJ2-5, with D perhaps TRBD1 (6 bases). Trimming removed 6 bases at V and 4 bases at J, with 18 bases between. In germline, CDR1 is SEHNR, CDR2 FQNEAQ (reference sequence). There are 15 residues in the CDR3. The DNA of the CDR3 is TGTGCCAGCAGTCAACAGGGCACAATGAGAGAGACCCAGTACTTC. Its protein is CASSQQGTMRETQYF.

This CDR3 is CASSSQGGRNEKLFF. The DNA for the CDR3 is TGTGCCAGCAGTTCCCAAGGGGGCCGTAATGAAAAACTGTTTTTT. The chain carries TRBV28 and TRBJ1-4; 7 nucleotides line up with TRBD1. Germline loops: CDR1 MDHEN, CDR2 SYDVKM. V trimming: 4 bases; J trimming: 4 bases; junction bases outside the gene matches: 6. CDR3 length: 15 amino acids.

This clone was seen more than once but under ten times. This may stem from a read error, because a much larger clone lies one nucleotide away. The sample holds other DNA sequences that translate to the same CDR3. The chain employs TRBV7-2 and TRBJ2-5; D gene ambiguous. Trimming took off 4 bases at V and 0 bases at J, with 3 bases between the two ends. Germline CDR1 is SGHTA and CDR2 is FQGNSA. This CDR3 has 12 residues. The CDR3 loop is CASSSYQETQYF. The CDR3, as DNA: TGTGCCAGCAGCTCGTACCAAGAGACCCAGTACTTC.

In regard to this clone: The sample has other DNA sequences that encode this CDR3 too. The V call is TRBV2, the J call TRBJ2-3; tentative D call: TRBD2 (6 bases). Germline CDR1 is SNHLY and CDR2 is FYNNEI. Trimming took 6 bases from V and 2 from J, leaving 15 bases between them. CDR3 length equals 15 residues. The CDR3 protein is CASRQLASHTDTQYF. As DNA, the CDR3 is TGTGCCAGCAGACAGCTAGCGAGTCACACAGATACGCAGTATTTT.

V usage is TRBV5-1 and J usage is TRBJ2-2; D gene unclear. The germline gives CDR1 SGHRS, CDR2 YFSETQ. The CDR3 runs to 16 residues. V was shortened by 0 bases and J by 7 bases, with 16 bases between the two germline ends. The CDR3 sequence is CASSLGQEGFSGELFF. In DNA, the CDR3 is TGCGCCAGCAGCTTGGGGCAGGAAGGATTTAGCGGGGAGCTGTTTTTT.

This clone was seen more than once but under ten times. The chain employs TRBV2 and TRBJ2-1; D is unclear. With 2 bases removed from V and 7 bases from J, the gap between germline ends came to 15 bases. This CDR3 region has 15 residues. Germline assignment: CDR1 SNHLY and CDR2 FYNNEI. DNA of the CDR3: TGTGCCAGCAGTGAACGTGGCGGCTATCAAAATGAGCAGTTCTTC. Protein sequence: CASSERGGYQNEQFF.

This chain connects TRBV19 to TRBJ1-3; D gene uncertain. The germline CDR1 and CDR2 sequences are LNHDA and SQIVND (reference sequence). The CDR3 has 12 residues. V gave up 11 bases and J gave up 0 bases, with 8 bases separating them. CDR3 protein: CASRDSGNTIYF. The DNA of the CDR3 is TGTGCCTCGAGGGACTCTGGAAACACCATATATTTT.

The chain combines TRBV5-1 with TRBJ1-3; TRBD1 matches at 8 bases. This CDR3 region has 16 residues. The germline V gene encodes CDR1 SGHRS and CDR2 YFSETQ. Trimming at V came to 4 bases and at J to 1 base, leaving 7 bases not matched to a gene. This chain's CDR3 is CASSAPDRESGNTIYF. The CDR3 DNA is TGCGCCAGCAGCGCCCCGGACAGGGAATCTGGAAACACCATATATTTT.

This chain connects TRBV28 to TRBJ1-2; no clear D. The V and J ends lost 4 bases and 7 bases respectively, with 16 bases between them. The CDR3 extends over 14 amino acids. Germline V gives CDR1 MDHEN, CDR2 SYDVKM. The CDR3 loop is CASSSAPLIGGYTF. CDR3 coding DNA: TGTGCCAGCAGTTCCGCCCCCTTAATAGGTGGCTACACCTTC.

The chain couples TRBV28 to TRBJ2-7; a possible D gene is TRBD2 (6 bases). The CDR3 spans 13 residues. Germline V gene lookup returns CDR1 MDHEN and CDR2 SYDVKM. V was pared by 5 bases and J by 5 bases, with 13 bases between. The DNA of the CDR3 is TGTGCCAGCAGTGCCGCAAGGAGGGACGAGCAGTACTTC. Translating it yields CASSAARRDEQYF.

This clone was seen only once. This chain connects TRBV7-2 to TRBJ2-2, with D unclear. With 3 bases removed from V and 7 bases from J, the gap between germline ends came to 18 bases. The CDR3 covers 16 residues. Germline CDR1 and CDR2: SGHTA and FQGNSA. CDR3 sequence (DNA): TGTGCCAGCAGCTTTCGGAGCAGGATTACTTTCGGGGAGCTGTTTTTT. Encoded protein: CASSFRSRITFGELFF.

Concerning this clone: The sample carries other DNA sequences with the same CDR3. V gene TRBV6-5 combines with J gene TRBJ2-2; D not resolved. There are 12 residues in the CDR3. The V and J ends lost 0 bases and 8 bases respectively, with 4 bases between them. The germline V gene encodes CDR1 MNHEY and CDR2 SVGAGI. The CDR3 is CASSYSTGELFF. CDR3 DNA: TGTGCCAGCAGTTACTCTACAGGGGAGCTGTTTTTT.

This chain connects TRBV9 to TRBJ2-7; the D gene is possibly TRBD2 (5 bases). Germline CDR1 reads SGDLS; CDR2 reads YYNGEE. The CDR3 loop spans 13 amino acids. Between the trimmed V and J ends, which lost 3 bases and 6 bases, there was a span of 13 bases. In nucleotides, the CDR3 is TGTGCCAGCAGCGGCGGTTACGAGGGCGAGCAGTACTTC. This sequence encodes CASSGGYEGEQYF.

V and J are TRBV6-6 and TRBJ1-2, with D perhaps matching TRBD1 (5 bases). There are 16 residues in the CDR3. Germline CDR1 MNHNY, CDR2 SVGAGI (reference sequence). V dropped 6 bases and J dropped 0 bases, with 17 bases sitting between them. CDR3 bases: TGTGCCAGCAGCCTCTCCCTGGACACAACTAACTATGGCTACACCTTC. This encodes CASSLSLDTTNYGYTF.

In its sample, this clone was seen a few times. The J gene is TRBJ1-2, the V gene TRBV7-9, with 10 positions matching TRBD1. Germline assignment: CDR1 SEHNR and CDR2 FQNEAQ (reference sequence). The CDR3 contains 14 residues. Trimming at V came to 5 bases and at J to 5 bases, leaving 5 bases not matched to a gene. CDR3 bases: TGTGCCAGCAGCCCGCGGGGACAGGGGTATGGCTACACCTTC. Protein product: CASSPRGQGYGYTF.

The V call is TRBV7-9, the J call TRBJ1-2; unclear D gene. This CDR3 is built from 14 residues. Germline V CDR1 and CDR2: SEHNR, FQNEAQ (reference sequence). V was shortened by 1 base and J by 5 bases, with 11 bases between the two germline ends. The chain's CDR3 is CASSLVSSTYGYTF. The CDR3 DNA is TGTGCCAGCAGCTTAGTTAGCTCTACTTATGGCTACACCTTC.

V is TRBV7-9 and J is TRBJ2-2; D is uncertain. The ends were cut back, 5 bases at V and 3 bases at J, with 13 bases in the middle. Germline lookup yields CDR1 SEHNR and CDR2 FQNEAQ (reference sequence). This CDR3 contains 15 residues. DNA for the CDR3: TGTGCCAGCAGCCCGTACTACCCCGACACCGGGGAGCTGTTTTTT. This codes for CASSPYYPDTGELFF.

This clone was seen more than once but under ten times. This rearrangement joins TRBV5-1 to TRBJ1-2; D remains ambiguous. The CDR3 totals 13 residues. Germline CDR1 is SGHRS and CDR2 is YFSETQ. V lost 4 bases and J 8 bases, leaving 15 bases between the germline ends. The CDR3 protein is CASSQVDSGGYTF. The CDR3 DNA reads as TGCGCCAGCAGCCAGGTGGATTCGGGCGGCTACACCTTC. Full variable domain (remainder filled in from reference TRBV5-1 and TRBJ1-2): KAGVTQTPRYLIKTRGQQVTLSCSPISGHRSVSWYQQTPGQGLQFLFEYFSETQRNKGNFPGRFSGRQFSNSRSEMNVSTLELGDSALYLCASSQVDSGGYTFGSGTRLTVV.

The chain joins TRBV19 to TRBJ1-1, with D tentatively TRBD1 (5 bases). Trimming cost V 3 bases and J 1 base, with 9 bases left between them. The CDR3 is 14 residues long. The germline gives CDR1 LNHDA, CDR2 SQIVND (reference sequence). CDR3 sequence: CASSMGGKNTEAFF. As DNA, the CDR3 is TGTGCCAGTAGTATGGGGGGAAAGAACACTGAAGCTTTCTTT.

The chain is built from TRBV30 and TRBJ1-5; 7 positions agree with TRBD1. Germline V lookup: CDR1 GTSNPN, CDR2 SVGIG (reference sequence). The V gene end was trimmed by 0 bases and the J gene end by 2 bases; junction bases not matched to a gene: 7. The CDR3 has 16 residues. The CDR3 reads CAWSVLQGIGNQPQHF. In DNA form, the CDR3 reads TGTGCCTGGAGTGTCCTACAGGGGATTGGCAATCAGCCCCAGCATTTT.

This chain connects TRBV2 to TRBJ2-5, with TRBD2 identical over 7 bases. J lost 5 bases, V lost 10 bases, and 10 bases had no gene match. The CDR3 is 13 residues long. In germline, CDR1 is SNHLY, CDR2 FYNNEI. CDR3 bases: TGTGCCAATCGACTAGCACCAGCGGAGACCCAGTACTTC. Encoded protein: CANRLAPAETQYF. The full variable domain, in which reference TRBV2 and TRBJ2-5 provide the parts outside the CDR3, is EPEVTQTPSHQVTQMGQEVILRCVPISNHLYFYWYRQILGQKVEFLVSFYNNEISEKSEIFDDQFSVERPDGSNFTLKIRSTKLEDSAMYFCANRLAPAETQYFGPGTRLLVL.

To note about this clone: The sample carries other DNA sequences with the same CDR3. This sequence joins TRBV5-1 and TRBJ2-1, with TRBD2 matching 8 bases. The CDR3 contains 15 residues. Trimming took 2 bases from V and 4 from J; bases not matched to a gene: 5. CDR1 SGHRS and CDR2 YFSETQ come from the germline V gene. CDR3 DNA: TGCGCCAGCAGCTTAGCGGGAGAGACATACAATGAGCAGTTCTTC. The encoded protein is CASSLAGETYNEQFF.

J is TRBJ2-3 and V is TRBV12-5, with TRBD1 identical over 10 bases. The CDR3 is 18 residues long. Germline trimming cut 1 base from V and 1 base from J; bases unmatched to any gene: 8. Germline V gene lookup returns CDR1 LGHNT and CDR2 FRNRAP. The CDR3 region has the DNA TGTGCTAGTGGTTTGGGAAACGACAGGGGGCTGGGCACAGATACGCAGTATTTT. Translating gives CASGLGNDRGLGTDTQYF.

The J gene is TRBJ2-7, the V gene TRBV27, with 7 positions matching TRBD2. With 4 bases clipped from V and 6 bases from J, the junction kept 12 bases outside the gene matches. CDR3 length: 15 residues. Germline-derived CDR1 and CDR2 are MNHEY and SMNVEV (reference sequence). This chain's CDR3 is CASSSPGGSGPEQYF. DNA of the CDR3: TGTGCCAGCAGTTCCCCGGGGGGTAGCGGGCCCGAGCAGTACTTC.

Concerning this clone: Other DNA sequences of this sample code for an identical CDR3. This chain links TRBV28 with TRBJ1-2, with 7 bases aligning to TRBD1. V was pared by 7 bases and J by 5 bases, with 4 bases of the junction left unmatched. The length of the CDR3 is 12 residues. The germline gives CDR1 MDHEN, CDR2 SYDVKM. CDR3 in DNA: TGTGCCAGCAAGACAGGGCTTTATGGCTACACCTTC. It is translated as CASKTGLYGYTF.

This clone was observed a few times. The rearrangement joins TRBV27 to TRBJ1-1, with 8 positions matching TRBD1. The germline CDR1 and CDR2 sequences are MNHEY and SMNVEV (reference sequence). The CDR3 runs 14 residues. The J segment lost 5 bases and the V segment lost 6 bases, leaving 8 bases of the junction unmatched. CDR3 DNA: TGTGCCAGCAGCCTCCAGAACAGGGGGACTGAAGCTTTCTTT. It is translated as CASSLQNRGTEAFF.